This is a list of T cell receptor beta chains from one sample in a study of cytotoxic CD8 clonotypes in ibrutinib-treated CLL. Sequencing was performed with immunoSEQ multiplex PCR; in TCRdb, only in-frame clones are kept and a portion is missing. The data hold fewer than 400,000 clones, with around 66% observed a single time. Sequences were derived from PBMCs, sampled after 36 months of ibrutinib treatment. The receptors shown here come from a human donor with chronic lymphocytic leukemia. The CDR3 runs from the conserved cysteine through the conserved F or W. A D gene is named only where the DNA matches it firmly. Rows give clone size only sometimes, using once, few, many, or a class for an expanded clone.

V	D	size	J	CDR3	DNA
TRBV7-9	.	.	TRBJ2-5	CASKGEGIFETQYF	TGTGCCAGCAAGGGAGAAGGTATCTTTGAGACCCAGTACTTC
TRBV12-5	TRBD2	.	TRBJ2-2	CASGLIGGRNTGELFF	TGTGCTAGTGGTTTGATCGGGGGGAGGAACACCGGGGAGCTGTTTTTT
TRBV18	.	.	TRBJ2-2	CASSPFPTGELFF	TGTGCCAGCTCACCCTTCCCAACCGGGGAGCTGTTTTTT
TRBV4-1	TRBD2	once	TRBJ2-7	CASTSGPGLAGAEYF	TGCGCCAGCACCAGCGGTCCGGGACTAGCGGGAGCGGAGTACTTC
TRBV2	TRBD2	.	TRBJ2-5	CASSDPTSGEEETQYF	TGTGCCAGCAGTGACCCGACTAGCGGGGAGGAGGAGACCCAGTACTTC
TRBV7-6	TRBD1	.	TRBJ2-7	CASVGQGSEQYF	TGTGCCAGTGTGGGACAGGGCAGCGAGCAGTACTTC
TRBV9	TRBD2	few	TRBJ2-5	CASSVSAGGPGETQYF	TGTGCCAGCAGCGTATCAGCGGGAGGGCCCGGAGAGACCCAGTACTTC
TRBV18	.	.	TRBJ2-6	CASSPGANVLTF	TGTGCCAGCTCACCTGGGGCCAACGTCCTGACTTTC
TRBV29-1	.	.	TRBJ2-2	CGASLTGELFF	TGCGGGGCCTCCCTCACCGGGGAGCTGTTTTTT
TRBV4-1	.	.	TRBJ2-7	CASSQEVRDGAYEQYF	TGCGCCAGCAGCCAAGAGGTTCGGGACGGAGCCTACGAGCAGTACTTC
TRBV7-8	.	once	TRBJ2-7	CASSLGGTPYEQYF	TGTGCCAGCAGCTTAGGGGGGACCCCCTACGAGCAGTACTTC
TRBV18	TRBD1	few	TRBJ1-2	CASSPGDRGDGYTF	TGTGCCAGCTCACCAGGCGACAGGGGGGATGGCTACACCTTC
TRBV21-1	.	.	TRBJ2-3	CASRRTAKTPPTDTQYF	TGTGCCAGCCGAAGGACAGCCAAGACCCCTCCCACAGATACGCAGTATTTT
TRBV6-5	.	few	TRBJ2-7	CASSQGGETYEQYF	TGTGCCAGCAGTCAAGGCGGGGAAACCTACGAGCAGTACTTC
TRBV10-3	.	.	TRBJ2-7	CAISRTAYEQYF	TGTGCCATCAGTCGGACCGCATACGAGCAGTACTTC
TRBV4-1	.	.	TRBJ2-5	CASSPGHWGAVKTQYF	TGCGCCAGCAGCCCTGGGCACTGGGGAGCGGTAAAGACCCAGTACTTC
TRBV15	.	.	TRBJ2-3	CATSRGLGGADTQYF	TGTGCCACCAGCAGAGGCCTCGGCGGGGCAGATACGCAGTATTTT
TRBV11-2	.	.	TRBJ1-2	CASSLGDTPNYGYTF	TGTGCCAGCAGCTTGGGGGACACACCTAACTATGGCTACACCTTC
TRBV7-6	.	.	TRBJ2-2	CASSLALTGELFF	TGTGCCAGCAGCTTAGCCCTTACCGGGGAGCTGTTTTTT
TRBV7-9	TRBD2	.	TRBJ2-7	CASSQTSGGSYEQYF	TGTGCCAGCAGCCAAACTAGCGGGGGTTCCTACGAGCAGTACTTC
TRBV6-5	.	once	TRBJ2-6	CASSYSGVTGANVLTF	TGTGCCAGCAGTTACTCGGGGGTAACTGGGGCCAACGTCCTGACTTTC
TRBV18	.	.	TRBJ1-1	CASSPQHSNTEAFF	TGTGCCAGCTCACCACAACATTCGAACACTGAAGCTTTCTTT
TRBV5-1	.	.	TRBJ1-4	CASSLALGNEKLFF	TGCGCCAGCAGCTTGGCTCTCGGGAATGAAAAACTGTTTTTT